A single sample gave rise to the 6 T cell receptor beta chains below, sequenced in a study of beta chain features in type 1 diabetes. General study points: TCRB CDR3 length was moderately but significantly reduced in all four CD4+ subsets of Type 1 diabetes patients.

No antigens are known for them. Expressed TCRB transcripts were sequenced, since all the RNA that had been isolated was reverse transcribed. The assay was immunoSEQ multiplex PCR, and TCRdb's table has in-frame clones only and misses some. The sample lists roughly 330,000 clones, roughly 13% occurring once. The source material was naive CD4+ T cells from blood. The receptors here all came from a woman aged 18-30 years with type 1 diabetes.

CDR3 nucleotide sequence: TGCGCCAGCAGCTTCGTAGCGGGAGGGAACGGGGAGCTGTTTTTT. Translation gives CASSFVAGGNGELFF. V usage is TRBV5-1 and J usage is TRBJ2-2, with 11 nucleotides matching TRBD2. The V gene's germline CDR1 is SGHRS and CDR2 YFSETQ. The CDR3 spans 15 residues. V gave up 2 bases and J gave up 7 bases; unmatched junction bases: 4.

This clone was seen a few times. The CDR3 sequence is CASSTFGIAGDTGELFF. CDR3 coding DNA: TGTGCCAGCAGCACCTTCGGGATAGCGGGAGACACCGGGGAGCTGTTTTTT. V gene TRBV7-9 combines with J gene TRBJ2-2; TRBD2 matches at 9 bases. Trimming removed 5 bases from V and 3 bases from J; junction bases left unmatched: 10. The CDR3 is 17 amino acids. Germline-derived CDR1 and CDR2 are SEHNR and FQNEAQ (reference sequence).

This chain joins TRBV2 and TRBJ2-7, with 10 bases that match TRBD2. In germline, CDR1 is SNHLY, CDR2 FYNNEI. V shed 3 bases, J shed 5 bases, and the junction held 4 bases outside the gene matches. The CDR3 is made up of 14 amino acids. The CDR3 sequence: CASSDSGRFHEQYV. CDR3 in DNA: TGTGCCAGCAGTGATAGCGGGAGGTTCCACGAGCAGTACGTC.

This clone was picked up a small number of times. DNA of the CDR3: TGTGCCAGCAGCTTAGTCAGCGGAGCATACAATGAGCAGTTCTTC. Its protein product is CASSLVSGAYNEQFF. The V and J genes are TRBV11-2 and TRBJ2-1; D perhaps matches TRBD2 (5 bases). Germline CDR1 reads SGHAT; CDR2 reads FQNNGV. CDR3 length: 15 residues. V gave up 1 base and J gave up 4 bases, with 11 bases separating them.

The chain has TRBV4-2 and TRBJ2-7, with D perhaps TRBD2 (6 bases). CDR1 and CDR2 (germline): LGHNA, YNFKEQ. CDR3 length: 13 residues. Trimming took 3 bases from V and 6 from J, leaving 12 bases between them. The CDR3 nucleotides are TGTGCCAGCAGCCACCGGGAGACCGGCGAGCAGTACTTC. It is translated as CASSHRETGEQYF.

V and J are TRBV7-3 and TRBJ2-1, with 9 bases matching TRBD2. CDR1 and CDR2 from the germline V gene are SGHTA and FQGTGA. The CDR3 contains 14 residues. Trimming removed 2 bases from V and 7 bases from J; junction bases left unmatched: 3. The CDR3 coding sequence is TGTGCCAGCAGCTTAGCGGGAGGGGCAAATGAGCAGTTCTTC. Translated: CASSLAGGANEQFF.